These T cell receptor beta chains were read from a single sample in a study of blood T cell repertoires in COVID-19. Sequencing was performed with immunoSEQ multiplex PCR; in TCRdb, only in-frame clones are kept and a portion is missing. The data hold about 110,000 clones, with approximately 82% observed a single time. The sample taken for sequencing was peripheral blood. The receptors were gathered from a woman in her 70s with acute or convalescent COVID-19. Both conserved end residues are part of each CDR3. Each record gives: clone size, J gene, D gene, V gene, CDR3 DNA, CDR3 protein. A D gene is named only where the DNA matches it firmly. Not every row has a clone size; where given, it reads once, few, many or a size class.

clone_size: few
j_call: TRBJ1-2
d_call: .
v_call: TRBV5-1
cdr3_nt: TGCGCCAGCGGAGGACAGTTGAACTATGGCTACACCTTC
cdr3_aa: CASGGQLNYGYTF

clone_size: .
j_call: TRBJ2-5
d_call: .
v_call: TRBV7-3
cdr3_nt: TGTGCCAGCAGCCCCTCCGGGACATCTGCAGAGACCCAGTACTTC
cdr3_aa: CASSPSGTSAETQYF

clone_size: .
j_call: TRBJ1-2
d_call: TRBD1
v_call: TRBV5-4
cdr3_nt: TGTGCCAGCAGCTATGGACAGGATAACTATGGCTACACCTTC
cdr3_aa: CASSYGQDNYGYTF

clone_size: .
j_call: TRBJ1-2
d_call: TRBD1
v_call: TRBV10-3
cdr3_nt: TGTGCCATCCTTCCGGACAGGGTTCTAAATGGCTACACCTTC
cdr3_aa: CAILPDRVLNGYTF

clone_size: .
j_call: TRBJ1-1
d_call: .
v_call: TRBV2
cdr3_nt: TGTGCCAGCAGTGAGACAAGAATGAACACTGAAGCTTTCTTT
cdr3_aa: CASSETRMNTEAFF

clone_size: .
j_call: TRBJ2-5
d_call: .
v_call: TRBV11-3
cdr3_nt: TGTGCCAGCAGCCCAAGGGGTGGGGTTTCCCAGTACTTC
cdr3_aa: CASSPRGGVSQYF

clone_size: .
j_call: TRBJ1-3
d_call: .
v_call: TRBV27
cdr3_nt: TGTGCCAGCAGTCTCACAGGGTTTGGAAACACCATATATTTT
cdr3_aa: CASSLTGFGNTIYF

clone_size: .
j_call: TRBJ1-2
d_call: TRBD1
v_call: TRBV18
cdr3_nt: TGTGCCAGCTCCTGGGACAGCCTCTATGGCTACACCTTC
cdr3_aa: CASSWDSLYGYTF

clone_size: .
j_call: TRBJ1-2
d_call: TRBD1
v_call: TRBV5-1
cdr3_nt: TGCGCCAGCAGCTTGATCCCAGGGGGCGATTATGGCTACACCTTC
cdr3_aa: CASSLIPGGDYGYTF

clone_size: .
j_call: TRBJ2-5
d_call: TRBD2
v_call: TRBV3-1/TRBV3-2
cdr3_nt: TGTGCCAGCAGCCGCATTTCTAGCGGTGGGGGCCAAGAGACCCAGTACTTC
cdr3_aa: CASSRISSGGGQETQYF

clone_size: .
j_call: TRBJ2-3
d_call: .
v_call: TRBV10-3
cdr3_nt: TGTGCCATCAGTGAGTCTGGCCCAACAGATACGCAGTATTTT
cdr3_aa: CAISESGPTDTQYF

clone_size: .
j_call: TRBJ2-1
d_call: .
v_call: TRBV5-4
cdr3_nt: TGTGCCAGCAGCTTCCAATCTTCCCTGGCGGGGGCCTCGCAGTTCTTC
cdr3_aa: CASSFQSSLAGASQFF

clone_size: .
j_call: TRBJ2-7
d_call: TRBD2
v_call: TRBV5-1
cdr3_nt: TGCGCCAGCAGCTTTAGCGGGAGTTACGAGCAGTACTTC
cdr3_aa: CASSFSGSYEQYF

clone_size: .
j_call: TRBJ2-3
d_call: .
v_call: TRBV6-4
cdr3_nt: TGTGCCAGCAGTGACGATCGAGGCGATACGCAGTATTTT
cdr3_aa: CASSDDRGDTQYF

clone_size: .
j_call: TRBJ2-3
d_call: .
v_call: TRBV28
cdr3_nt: TGTGCCAGCAGTCAACTTAGCGGTCCAACAGATACGCAGTATTTT
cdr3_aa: CASSQLSGPTDTQYF

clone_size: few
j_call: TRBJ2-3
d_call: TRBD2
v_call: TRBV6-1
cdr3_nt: TGTGCCAGCAGTGAAGTTAGCGGGCCCACAGATACGCAGTATTTT
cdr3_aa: CASSEVSGPTDTQYF

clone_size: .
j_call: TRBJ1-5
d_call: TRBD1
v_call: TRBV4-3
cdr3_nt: TGCGCCAGCAGCCAGGACAGGGGACGCAATCAGCCCCAGCATTTT
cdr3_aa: CASSQDRGRNQPQHF

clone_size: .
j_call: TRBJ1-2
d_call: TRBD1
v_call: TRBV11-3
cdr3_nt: TGTGCCAGCAGCTTACCAGGGGGTTATGGCTACACCTTC
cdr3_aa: CASSLPGGYGYTF

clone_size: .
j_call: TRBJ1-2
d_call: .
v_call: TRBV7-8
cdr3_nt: TGTGCCAGCAGCTTAGGCTTTTCCGCGGCCACGACTAACTATGGCTACACCTTC
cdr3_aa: CASSLGFSAATTNYGYTF

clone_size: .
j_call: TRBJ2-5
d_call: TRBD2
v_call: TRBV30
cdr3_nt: TGTGCCTGGGGTAACGGGAGGGCCGATGAGACCCAGTACTTC
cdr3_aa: CAWGNGRADETQYF

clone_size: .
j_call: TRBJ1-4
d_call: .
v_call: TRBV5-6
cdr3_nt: TGTGCCAGCAGCTGGAGGACGCTTGCTAATGAAAAACTGTTTTTT
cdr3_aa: CASSWRTLANEKLFF

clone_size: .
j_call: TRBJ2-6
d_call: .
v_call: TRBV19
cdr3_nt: TGTGCCAGTAGCCGTAGGGGAGGTCCCTCCGGGGCCAACGTCCTGACTTTC
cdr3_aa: CASSRRGGPSGANVLTF

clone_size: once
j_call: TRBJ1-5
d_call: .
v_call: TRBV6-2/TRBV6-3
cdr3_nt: TGTGCCAGCAGTTACCATACCTCGACAGGACTCAGCAATCAGCCCCAGCATTTT
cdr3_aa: CASSYHTSTGLSNQPQHF

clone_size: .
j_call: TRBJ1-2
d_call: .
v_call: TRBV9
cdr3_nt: TGTGCCAGCAGCGTAGGGCGGGGAGGCTATGGCTACACCTTC
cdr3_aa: CASSVGRGGYGYTF

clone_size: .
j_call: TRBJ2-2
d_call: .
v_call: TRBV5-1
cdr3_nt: TGCGCCAGCAGCTTGGATTCGAGGTCGGGCGGGGAGCTGTTTTTT
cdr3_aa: CASSLDSRSGGELFF

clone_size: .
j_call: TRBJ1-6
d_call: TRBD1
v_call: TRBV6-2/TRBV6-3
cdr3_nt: TGTGCCAGCAGTTACTCCAGGGGGTCCTCCTATAATTCACCCCTCCACTTT
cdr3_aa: CASSYSRGSSYNSPLHF

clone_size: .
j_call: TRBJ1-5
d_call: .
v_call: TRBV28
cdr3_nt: TGTGCCAGCAGGGTTAGACAGGACAATCAGCCCCAGCATTTT
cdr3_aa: CASRVRQDNQPQHF

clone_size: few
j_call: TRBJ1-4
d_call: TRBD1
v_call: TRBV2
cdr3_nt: TGTGCCAGCAGTGAAGGGGACAGAAGACTGTTTTTT
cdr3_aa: CASSEGDRRLFF

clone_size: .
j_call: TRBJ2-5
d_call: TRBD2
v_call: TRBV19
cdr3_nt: TGTGCCAGTAGTATAGATACGGGGGGGTGTTTCTCGGAGACCCAGTACTTC
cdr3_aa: CASSIDTGGCFSETQYF

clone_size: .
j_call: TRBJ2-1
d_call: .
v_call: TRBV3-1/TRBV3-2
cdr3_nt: TGTGCCAGCACCCTATCACTAGGAAACAATGAGCAGTTCTTC
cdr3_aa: CASTLSLGNNEQFF

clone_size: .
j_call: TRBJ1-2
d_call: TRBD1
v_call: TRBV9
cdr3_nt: TGTGCCAGCAGCCTCACCCTGGACAGGCCCTATGGCTACACCTTC
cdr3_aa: CASSLTLDRPYGYTF

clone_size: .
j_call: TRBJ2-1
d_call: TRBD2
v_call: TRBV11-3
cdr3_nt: TGTGCCAGCAGCTTAGGTCTACGTGGGAGCGGGAGGGGTGGTGAGCAGTTCTTC
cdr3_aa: CASSLGLRGSGRGGEQFF

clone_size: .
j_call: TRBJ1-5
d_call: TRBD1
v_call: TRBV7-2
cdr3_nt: TGTGCCAGCAGCCCATCCGGGACAGGGGCGAGTGGCAATCAGCCCCAGCATTTT
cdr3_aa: CASSPSGTGASGNQPQHF

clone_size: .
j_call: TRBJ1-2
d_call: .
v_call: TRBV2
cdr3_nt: TGTGCCAGCAGTGACGAGACAGGATCAAACTATGGCTACACCTTC
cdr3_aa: CASSDETGSNYGYTF

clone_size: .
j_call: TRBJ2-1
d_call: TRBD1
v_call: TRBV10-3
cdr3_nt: TGTGCCAGCAAATGGGACGGGACAGGGCGTGAGCAGTTCTTC
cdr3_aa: CASKWDGTGREQFF